The 31 T cell receptor beta chains reported below all come from one sample, sequenced in a study of spatial heterogeneity in lung cancer. These receptors' targets are unknown. General observations from the study: Tumor mutation counts were tracked by expanded intratumoral alpha and beta TCR counts.

TCRdb passed the 5' RACE reads through MiXCR, listing each CDR3 protein once. The profile shows 6,000 to 8,500 distinct CDR3 sequences, 10% to 15% of them singletons. Time point meaning: sample taken at primary tumor resection. The source was lung tumor tissue, collected at surgery. The receptors shown here come from a male donor with early-stage non-small cell lung cancer.

This clonotype was picked up many times. The library was prepared for alpha chains; this beta chain is a stray read, so its frequency means little. CDR3 amino acids: CSAPGTGAPQGSPLHF. The CDR3 DNA follows: TGCAGTGCTCCCGGGACAGGGGCCCCACAGGGTTCACCCCTCCACTTT. J is TRBJ1-6 and V is TRBV20-1; 10 bases are a match to TRBD1. Germline values: CDR1 DFQATT, CDR2 SNEGSKA (reference sequence). CDR3 size: 16 residues. Trimming at V came to 5 bases and at J to 9 bases, leaving 13 bases not matched to a gene.

This clonotype was counted ten times or more. This beta chain is an unintended read in a library built for alpha chains; its size means little. The gene calls are TRBV2 and TRBJ2-3; D unresolved. The germline gives CDR1 SNHLY, CDR2 FYNNEI. The CDR3 runs 12 residues. Trimming removed 4 bases from V and 1 base from J, with 3 bases in between. CDR3 residues: CASSVRTDTQYF. CDR3 nucleotide sequence: TGTGCCAGCAGTGTCCGCACAGATACGCAGTATTTT.

This clonotype was recorded many times. A library prepared for alpha chains yielded this beta chain as an off-target read; its size is of little meaning. This rearrangement joins TRBV20-1 to TRBJ2-7; TRBD2 aligns across 7 bases. Trimming removed 0 bases from V and 7 bases from J; junction bases left unmatched: 18. Germline V gene sequence: CDR1 DFQATT, CDR2 SNEGSKA (reference sequence). This CDR3 has 17 residues. DNA of the CDR3: TGCAGTGCTAGAGATCGGGAGGCTACCAACACTTGGGGGGAGCAGTACGTC. Its translation is CSARDREATNTWGEQYV.

This clonotype has at least ten counts. This beta chain lies outside the target of a library built for alpha chains; its clone size means little. This chain connects TRBV2 to TRBJ1-4, with D possibly matching TRBD1 (5 bases). V was shortened by 7 bases and J by 2 bases, with 11 bases between the two germline ends. The CDR3 covers 14 residues. From germline, CDR1 is SNHLY and CDR2 FYNNEI. The CDR3 loop reads CASTRGATNEKLFF. In nucleotides, the CDR3 is TGTGCCAGCACGCGCGGGGCGACTAATGAAAAACTGTTTTTT. The variable domain in full, completed from reference TRBV2 and TRBJ1-4, reads EPEVTQTPSHQVTQMGQEVILRCVPISNHLYFYWYRQILGQKVEFLVSFYNNEISEKSEIFDDQFSVERPDGSNFTLKIRSTKLEDSAMYFCASTRGATNEKLFFGSGTQLSVL.

Remarks on this clonotype: This beta chain turned up in a library designed for alpha chains; as an off-target read, its abundance says little. The genes are TRBV5-1 and TRBJ2-3, with TRBD1 as a possible D gene (5 bases). The germline V and J ends were trimmed by 4 bases and 1 base, with 7 bases remaining between them. Germline V CDR1 and CDR2: SGHRS, YFSETQ. The length of the CDR3 is 13 residues. CDR3 nucleotides: TGCGCCAGCAGCGGACAAGGCACAGATACGCAGTATTTT. As protein: CASSGQGTDTQYF. Full variable domain (remainder filled in from reference TRBV5-1 and TRBJ2-3): KAGVTQTPRYLIKTRGQQVTLSCSPISGHRSVSWYQQTPGQGLQFLFEYFSETQRNKGNFPGRFSGRQFSNSRSEMNVSTLELGDSALYLCASSGQGTDTQYFGPGTRLTVL.

This clonotype was found many times. The size of this beta chain means little, since it is a stray read in a library made for alpha chains. The chain joins TRBV27 to TRBJ1-2; D remains unclear. The CDR3 covers 13 residues. Per the germline V gene, CDR1 is MNHEY and CDR2 is SMNVEV (reference sequence). The V end was cut by 5 bases, the J end by 7 bases, with 14 bases between. DNA of the CDR3: TGTGCCAGCAGTCCTACACTGGCAGGTGGCTACACCTTC. It specifies CASSPTLAGGYTF.

This clonotype showed up many times. This beta chain is an off-target read within a library intended for alpha chains, so its frequency means little. The chain combines TRBV29-1 with TRBJ2-1; 7 bases map to TRBD2. This CDR3 has 12 amino acids. Germline CDR1 reads SQVTM; CDR2 reads ANQGSEA. Trimming removed 0 bases from V and 8 bases from J; junction bases left unmatched: 1. CDR3 nucleotide sequence: TGCAGCGTTGAAGAGGGGGGGTATGAGCAGTTCTTC. This codes for CSVEEGGYEQFF.

This clonotype was counted many times. In a library made to pick up alpha chains, this beta chain is a stray read with a size that means little. The V call is TRBV20-1, the J call TRBJ1-1; 7 positions agree with TRBD1. This CDR3 contains 13 residues. The germline CDR1 and CDR2 sequences are DFQATT and SNEGSKA (reference sequence). The junction had 1 base not matched to a gene; V was cut back by 3 bases and J by 0 bases. The CDR3 nucleotides read TGCAGTGCTAGGAGGGGGCTGAACACTGAAGCTTTCTTT. This codes for CSARRGLNTEAFF.

By its share, this clonotype is medium-sized. This beta chain is a stray read from a library made for alpha chains; its abundance is not meaningful. The chain links TRBV7-6 to TRBJ2-2; 11 nucleotides line up with TRBD1. Looked up from germline, CDR1 is SGHVS and CDR2 is FNYEAQ. The CDR3 loop spans 18 amino acids. Trimming at V came to 5 bases and at J to 0 bases, leaving 8 bases not matched to a gene. The CDR3 region is CASSPVGTGGANTGELFF. The CDR3, as DNA: TGTGCCAGCAGCCCAGTAGGGACAGGGGGAGCGAACACCGGGGAGCTGTTTTTT.

As for this clonotype: The library was designed around alpha chains, so this beta chain is a stray read whose abundance carries little weight. The chain joins TRBV7-9 to TRBJ2-7; perhaps TRBD1 as D (6 bases). CDR3 size: 12 residues. CDR1 SEHNR and CDR2 FQNEAQ come from the germline V gene (reference sequence). The ends were cut back, 5 bases at V and 5 bases at J, with 10 bases in the middle. The CDR3 DNA follows: TGTGCCAGCAGCAGGACAGTTGACGAGCAGTACTTC. Translated: CASSRTVDEQYF.

As to this clonotype: This beta chain is a stray sequence in a library constructed for alpha chains; its clone size is not meaningful. The chain recombines TRBV10-3 with TRBJ2-7; a weak D match, TRBD2 (5 bases). The CDR3 totals 12 residues. The V gene lost 2 bases and the J gene lost 5 bases, with 7 bases spanning the gap. From germline, CDR1 is ENHRY and CDR2 SYGVKD. In DNA form, the CDR3 reads TGTGCCATCAGTGAGGTCGGGAACGAGCAGTACTTC. This gives the protein CAISEVGNEQYF.

As to this clonotype: Found in a library prepared for alpha chains, this beta chain is an off-target read, and its abundance has little meaning. This chain connects TRBV18 to TRBJ2-5, with D possibly matching TRBD2 (6 bases). V shed 6 bases and J shed 3 bases, with 14 bases lying between them. The CDR3 sequence is 14 residues long. Per the germline V gene, CDR1 is KGHSH and CDR2 is LQKENI. For the CDR3, the DNA is TGTGCCAGCTCGCGGGGAGTTACTGAAGAGACCCAGTACTTC. It encodes CASSRGVTEETQYF.

At least ten counts were recorded for this clonotype. A library made for alpha chains picked up this beta chain off target, so its size means little. CDR3 DNA sequence: TGCAGTGCTCGGCTCCTCCAAGAGACCCAGTACTTC. Encoded protein: CSARLLQETQYF. J is TRBJ2-5 and V is TRBV20-1, with no clear D. The CDR3 is 12 amino acids. The V and J ends lost 5 bases and 1 base respectively, with 8 bases between them. From germline, CDR1 is DFQATT and CDR2 SNEGSKA (reference sequence).

This clonotype is judged medium-sized. The library was prepared for alpha chains; this beta chain is a stray read, so its frequency means little. The rearrangement joins TRBV20-1 to TRBJ2-1; 10 bases agree with TRBD2. The junction had 6 bases not matched to a gene; V was cut back by 8 bases and J by 5 bases. This CDR3 spans 13 amino acids. Germline V gene lookup returns CDR1 DFQATT and CDR2 SNEGSKA (reference sequence). CDR3 region: CSSTSGVHNEQFF. The CDR3 DNA is TGCAGTTCAACTAGCGGGGTACACAATGAGCAGTTCTTC.

This clonotype was counted at least ten times. This beta chain is an off-target read within a library intended for alpha chains, so its frequency means little. This rearrangement joins TRBV7-9 to TRBJ1-5; no definite D call. The ends were cut back, 1 base at V and 4 bases at J, with 5 bases in the middle. There are 13 residues in the CDR3. Germline V gives CDR1 SEHNR, CDR2 FQNEAQ (reference sequence). The CDR3 sequence is CASSLEANQPQHF. DNA for the CDR3: TGTGCCAGCAGCTTAGAGGCGAATCAGCCCCAGCATTTT.

This clonotype is medium-sized. This beta chain lies outside the target of a library built for alpha chains; its clone size means little. The gene calls are TRBV19 and TRBJ2-5; TRBD1 agrees at 7 bases. V was clipped by 5 bases and J by 5 bases; unmatched bases: 8. Germline loops: CDR1 LNHDA, CDR2 SQIVND (reference sequence). The CDR3 spans 14 residues. DNA of the CDR3: TGTGCCAGTAGTTTCCACAGGGGTTTGGAGACCCAGTACTTC. Protein product: CASSFHRGLETQYF.

This clonotype is medium-sized in the sample. Since the library was made to target alpha chains, this beta chain is a stray read and its abundance is not meaningful. The chain recombines TRBV12-5 with TRBJ2-7; D is undetermined. Trimming shortened V by 4 bases and J by 7 bases, and 11 bases separated the two germline ends. The CDR3 is 12 residues long. Germline V gives CDR1 LGHNT, CDR2 FRNRAP. The DNA for the CDR3 is TGTGCTAGTGGTTCGTCTATGGGGGAGCAGTACTTC. Translated: CASGSSMGEQYF. Looking up the rest from reference TRBV12-5 and TRBJ2-7 gives the full variable domain: DARVTQTPRHKVTEMGQEVTMRCQPILGHNTVFWYRQTMMQGLELLAYFRNRAPLDDSGMPKDRFSAEMPDATLATLKIQPSEPRDSAVYFCASGSSMGEQYFGPGTRLTVT.

Many counts were recorded for this clonotype. The library was prepared for alpha chains; this beta chain is a stray read, so its frequency means little. This chain joins TRBV30 and TRBJ1-6; 8 nucleotides agree with TRBD1. This CDR3 is 16 amino acids long. Germline CDR1 and CDR2: GTSNPN and SVGIG (reference sequence). J was trimmed by 0 bases and V by 3 bases; bases with no gene match: 4. The CDR3 loop reads CAWSRTGSSYNSPLHF. In DNA, the CDR3 is TGTGCCTGGAGCCGGACAGGGAGCTCCTATAATTCACCCCTCCACTTT. The full variable domain, in which reference TRBV30 and TRBJ1-6 provide the parts outside the CDR3, is SQTIHQWPATLVQPVGSPLSLECTVEGTSNPNLYWYRQAAGRGLQLLFYSVGIGQISSEVPQNLSASRPQDRQFILSSKKLLLSDSGFYLCAWSRTGSSYNSPLHFGNGTRLTVT.

This clonotype was seen ten or more times. This beta chain came through as a stray read in a library set up for alpha chains, and its size says little. The V gene is TRBV28, the J gene TRBJ1-5; D uncertain. The CDR3 loop spans 15 amino acids. The V gene's germline CDR1 is MDHEN and CDR2 SYDVKM. Trimming shortened V by 6 bases and J by 0 bases, and 12 bases separated the two germline ends. CDR3 sequence: CASSIDGYSNQPQHF. CDR3 DNA sequence: TGTGCCAGCAGCATCGACGGTTATAGCAATCAGCCCCAGCATTTT.

This clonotype was observed many times. This beta chain is a stray sequence in a library constructed for alpha chains; its clone size is not meaningful. The rearrangement joins TRBV6-5 to TRBJ1-3; D is unclear. This CDR3 region has 14 residues. Germline V gene data show CDR1 as MNHEY and CDR2 as SVGAGI. Deletions cut 4 bases from V and 0 bases from J, with 7 bases between. CDR3 loop: CASSSFSSGNTIYF. The CDR3 DNA follows: TGTGCCAGCAGTTCATTTAGCTCTGGAAACACCATATATTTT.

Within the sample, this clonotype is medium-sized. A read error may account for a junction end that differs from germline. The library was built for alpha chains, so this beta chain is an off-target read and its size means little. The CDR3 here is CASSRSLTGGLLF. CDR3 DNA: TGTGCCAGCAGCCGGAGCCTGACAGGGGGCCTTCTCTTC. The V call is TRBV7-3, the J call TRBJ1-2; TRBD1 matches 10 bases. The CDR3 spans 13 residues. The germline V gene has CDR1 SGHTA and CDR2 FQGTGA.

This clonotype came up many times. This beta chain is a stray read from a library made for alpha chains; its abundance is not meaningful. This chain joins TRBV20-1 and TRBJ2-3; D is perhaps TRBD1 (7 bases). The germline V gene has CDR1 DFQATT and CDR2 SNEGSKA (reference sequence). The CDR3 consists of 16 residues. V was trimmed by 5 bases and J by 9 bases, leaving 27 bases between them. CDR3 nucleotides: TGCAGTGCTCCTCCCTACACGACAGGGACTTTGGGGACGCAGTATTTT. Protein sequence: CSAPPYTTGTLGTQYF.

This clonotype was counted many times. Because this beta chain is a stray read in a library intended to capture alpha chains, its abundance should not be given much weight. J is TRBJ1-6 and V is TRBV4-1; 9 nucleotides agree with TRBD1. The germline V gene encodes CDR1 MGHRA and CDR2 YSYEKL. CDR3 length equals 16 residues. With 4 bases clipped from V and 7 bases from J, the junction kept 8 bases outside the gene matches. CDR3 bases: TGCGCCAGCAGCCTCCCTTCCGGGACAGGGAATTCACCCCTCCACTTT. It codes for CASSLPSGTGNSPLHF.

Within the sample, this clonotype is large. This beta chain represents an off-target read in a library built for alpha chains; its size is of limited meaning. This chain links TRBV3-1 with TRBJ2-7; no clear D gene. The CDR3 spans 13 residues. The V gene's germline CDR1 is LGHDT and CDR2 YNNKEL (reference sequence). V was clipped by 5 bases and J by 1 base, with 9 bases between them. The CDR3 loop reads CASSSGGSYEQYF. Here the CDR3 DNA reads TGTGCCAGCAGCTCGGGCGGATCCTACGAGCAGTACTTC.

This clonotype is labeled medium-sized. This beta chain is an off-target read within a library intended for alpha chains, so its frequency means little. The chain uses TRBV29-1 and TRBJ2-2, with 10 bases that match TRBD2. CDR1 SQVTM and CDR2 ANQGSEA come from the germline V gene. The CDR3 covers 14 residues. V shed 6 bases and J 1 base; nucleotides not matched to a gene: 2. The CDR3 DNA sequence: TGCAGCGTGTTAGCGGGAGGGAACACCGGGGAGCTGTTTTTT. Protein sequence: CSVLAGGNTGELFF.

Points on this clonotype: Little can be read into the size of this beta chain, an off-target read in a library designed for alpha chains. This chain connects TRBV6-5 to TRBJ2-2; possibly TRBD2 for D (6 bases). CDR1 MNHEY and CDR2 SVGAGI come from the germline V gene. V dropped 8 bases and J dropped 3 bases, with 10 bases sitting between them. The CDR3 runs to 13 residues. Here the CDR3 reads CASGGSYTGELFF. The CDR3 DNA reads as TGTGCCAGCGGGGGGAGTTACACCGGGGAGCTGTTTTTT.

Remarks on this clonotype: A read error may be the cause here, since a much bigger clone is one base away. This beta chain lies outside the target of a library built for alpha chains; its clone size means little. The genes are TRBV12-3 or TRBV12-4 and TRBJ1-6; 8 bases line up with TRBD1. The CDR3 consists of 14 residues. With V trimmed by 6 bases and J by 11 bases, 9 bases remained unmatched. The DNA for the CDR3 is TGTGCCAGCAGCAAGGGACAGGATGGGGCACCCCTCCACTTT. It is translated as CASSKGQDGAPLHF.

The table lists this clonotype with many counts. Since the library was made to target alpha chains, this beta chain is a stray read and its abundance is not meaningful. This sequence joins TRBV10-3 and TRBJ1-3; no firm D call. Trimming removed 4 bases from V and 4 bases from J, with 17 bases in between. The CDR3 has 16 amino acids. CDR1 and CDR2 from the germline V gene are ENHRY and SYGVKD. The CDR3 DNA reads as TGTGCCATCAGTGGAGCCGGCAGCCCGAGCGGAAACACCATATATTTT. It encodes CAISGAGSPSGNTIYF.

This clonotype qualifies as medium-sized (0.01 to 0.1%). With the library built for alpha chains, this beta chain is off target and its frequency is not meaningful. V usage is TRBV27 and J usage is TRBJ1-1, with a tentative D call TRBD1 (5 bases). The length of the CDR3 is 14 residues. CDR1 is MNHEY and CDR2 is SMNVEV in the germline V gene (reference sequence). Between the trimmed V and J ends, which lost 0 bases and 1 base, there was a span of 6 bases. CDR3 in amino acids: CASSLSGANTEAFF. CDR3 in DNA: TGTGCCAGCAGTTTATCTGGGGCGAACACTGAAGCTTTCTTT.

This clonotype is categorized as medium-sized (0.01 to 0.1%). The library was prepared for alpha chains; this beta chain is a stray read, so its frequency means little. The rearrangement uses TRBV10-3 and TRBJ2-7; 10 bases match TRBD2. V gave up 8 bases and J gave up 0 bases; unmatched junction bases: 7. The CDR3 consists of 15 residues. Germline assignment: CDR1 ENHRY and CDR2 SYGVKD. The CDR3 loop reads CAISLAGASSYEQYF. CDR3 in DNA: TGTGCCATCTCCCTAGCGGGGGCCAGCTCCTACGAGCAGTACTTC.

This clonotype was observed at least ten times. This beta chain is an off-target read within a library intended for alpha chains, so its frequency means little. V and J are TRBV10-1 and TRBJ2-3, with 11 bases identical to TRBD2. The V gene end was trimmed by 9 bases and the J gene end by 1 base; junction bases not matched to a gene: 3. This CDR3 region has 14 residues. CDR1 WNHNN and CDR2 SYGVQD come from the germline V gene (reference sequence). Here the CDR3 reads CASGTSGGTDTQYF. The CDR3 DNA sequence: TGCGCCAGTGGGACTAGCGGAGGCACAGATACGCAGTATTTT.